The 7 T cell receptor beta chains reported below all come from one sample, sequenced in a study of T cells in Graves' hyperthyroidism and ophthalmopathy (dated by TCRdb to the late 2010s). The method was multiplex PCR. The sequencer was an Illumina HiSeq 2000. The TCR beta CDR3 regions were amplified from RNA transcripts. For the first round of RT-PCR on the TCR CDR3, the HTBI primer set was used together with the Qiagen OneStep RT-PCR kit. TCRdb reran the public reads through fastp at Q25 and MiXCR, keeping productive beta chains. CDR3 protein sequences are deduplicated, and each keeps its most common genes and DNA. Across this sample there are some 600,000 distinct CDR3 sequences, with roughly 13% seen only once. Together, the top ten hold 5.8% of the sample. What was sequenced was blood. Receptor source: a woman aged 25 to 39 with Graves' hyperthyroidism that later progressed to Graves' ophthalmopathy.

This clonotype was seen ten or more times. The V gene is TRBV30, the J gene TRBJ2-7; no definite D call. Between the trimmed V and J ends, which lost 6 bases and 3 bases, there was a span of 6 bases. The CDR3 is 10 residues long. CDR1 is GTSNPN, CDR2 SVGIG, per germline (reference sequence). CDR3 DNA sequence: TGTGCCTGTGGGGACTACGAGCAGTACTTC. This translates into CACGDYEQYF. Combining the CDR3 with reference TRBV30 and TRBJ2-7 gives the whole variable domain SQTIHQWPATLVQPVGSPLSLECTVEGTSNPNLYWYRQAAGRGLQLLFYSVGIGQISSEVPQNLSASRPQDRQFILSSKKLLLSDSGFYLCACGDYEQYFGPGTRLTVT.

The rearrangement joins TRBV6-6 to TRBJ2-3; D ambiguous. Germline values: CDR1 MNHNY, CDR2 SVGAGI (reference sequence). Trimming cost V 2 bases and J 1 base, with 10 bases left between them. The CDR3 is 15 residues long. CDR3 residues: CASSYSGRRTDTQYF. In DNA form, the CDR3 reads TGTGCCAGCAGTTACAGTGGCCGTCGCACAGATACGCAGTATTTT.

This clonotype was found many times. The rearrangement joins TRBV11-2 to TRBJ2-1; 7 bases line up with TRBD2. This CDR3 has 16 amino acids. CDR1 SGHAT and CDR2 FQNNGV come from the germline V gene. V shed 0 bases, J shed 2 bases, and the junction held 4 bases outside the gene matches. The CDR3 loop is CASSLDAGVPYNEQFF. The CDR3 nucleotides are TGTGCCAGCAGCTTAGATGCGGGAGTACCCTACAATGAGCAGTTCTTC.

There are many counts of this clonotype. The chain uses TRBV6-2 or TRBV6-3 and TRBJ2-5; 16 positions match TRBD2. There are 18 residues in the CDR3. The germline V gene encodes CDR1 MNHEY and CDR2 SVGEGT. The ends lost 4 bases at V and 4 bases at J; junction bases unmatched: 9. The CDR3 sequence is CASSSGTSGRVGGETQYF. DNA for the CDR3: TGTGCCAGCAGTTCGGGGACTAGCGGGAGGGTCGGTGGAGAGACCCAGTACTTC.

This sequence joins TRBV29-1 and TRBJ2-7; a weak D match, TRBD2 (6 bases). The V end was cut by 0 bases, the J end by 5 bases, with 11 bases between. CDR3 size: 13 residues. Germline V gene lookup returns CDR1 SQVTM and CDR2 ANQGSEA. The CDR3 region is CSVEEAGSHEQYF. In nucleotides, the CDR3 is TGCAGCGTTGAAGAAGCCGGGAGCCACGAGCAGTACTTC.

This clonotype was counted many times. This sequence joins TRBV15 and TRBJ2-7, with 10 nucleotides matching TRBD1. Germline lookup yields CDR1 LNHNV and CDR2 YYDKDF (reference sequence). V lost 0 bases, J lost 5 bases, and 4 bases stayed unmatched. The CDR3 sequence is 15 residues long. The CDR3 reads CATSREGTGADEQYF. As DNA, the CDR3 is TGTGCCACCAGCAGAGAAGGGACAGGGGCGGACGAGCAGTACTTC.

V is TRBV20-1 and J is TRBJ2-3; 13 bases line up with TRBD2. The germline CDR1 and CDR2 sequences are DFQATT and SNEGSKA (reference sequence). The CDR3 contains 16 residues. V lost 5 bases and J lost 2; bases outside the gene matches: 7. CDR3 protein: CSAPRLAGGYTDTQYF. CDR3 nucleotide sequence: TGCAGTGCTCCCCGACTAGCGGGAGGATACACAGATACGCAGTATTTT.